This T cell receptor beta chain was profiled in a study of OX40 agonist ivuxolimab in advanced cancers. Study-level information: Allowance was made for prior anti-PD-1, anti-PD-L1 or anti-CTLA-4 therapy, and roughly 40% had some.

The CDR3 contains 14 residues. CDR1 and CDR2 (germline): SGHVS, FNYEAQ. With 0 bases removed from V and 3 bases from J, the gap between germline ends came to 9 bases. Of note for this clone: What it binds is not known.

Data came from immunoSEQ multiplex PCR; TCRdb stores just in-frame clones and leaves some out. Among fewer than 25,000 clones listed, approximately 88% were seen once. Study-wide results and caveats: Certain nonresponding patients likewise had low normalized T-cell clonal expansion.

This sequence joins TRBV7-6 and TRBJ2-7; D is undetermined. This sequence was found in an adult with an advanced solid tumor such as melanoma, head and neck, liver or kidney cancer. The sample was CD4+ or CD8+ T cells sorted from blood, taken in a trial of the OX40 agonist ivuxolimab. CDR3 DNA sequence: TGTGCCAGCAGCTTAGCTAGCCACGACTACGAGCAGTACTTC. Its protein product is CASSLASHDYEQYF.